What follows are 30 T cell receptor beta chains derived from one specimen sequenced in a study of T cells in localized non-small cell lung cancer. Repertoires were generated with immunoSEQ multiplex PCR, while TCRdb's copy carries only in-frame clones and drops some. Among around 5,000 clones listed, 28% were seen once. The sequences come from lung tumor tissue, collected before any cancer treatment. The receptor source for this set is a man aged 35-75 years with stage II lung adenocarcinoma.

The chain is built from TRBV11-1 and TRBJ1-1, with 8 bases identical to TRBD1. Trimming at V came to 2 bases and at J to 5 bases, leaving 7 bases not matched to a gene. Germline assignment: CDR1 SGHAT and CDR2 FQDESV (reference sequence). The CDR3 runs to 15 residues. The CDR3 DNA follows: TGTGCCAGCAGCTTATTTCAGGGGGCGAAAACTGAAGCTTTCTTT. Translated: CASSLFQGAKTEAFF.

This clone turned up a few times. J is TRBJ2-5 and V is TRBV11-3; D unclear. V was pared by 7 bases and J by 0 bases, with 15 bases between. The CDR3 is 15 residues long. The V gene's germline CDR1 is SGHNT and CDR2 YENEEA. Written as DNA, the CDR3 is TGTGCCAGCACCCCTGACTCTTCGTACCAAGAGACCCAGTACTTC. It encodes CASTPDSSYQETQYF. The variable domain in full, with the rest retrieved from reference TRBV11-3 and TRBJ2-5, is EAGVVQSPRYKIIEKKQPVAFWCNPISGHNTLYWYLQNLGQGPELLIRYENEEAVDDSQLPKDRFSAERLKGVDSTLKIQPAELGDSAVYLCASTPDSSYQETQYFGPGTRLLVL.

In this sample, this clone is medium-sized. The V gene is TRBV6-8, the J gene TRBJ1-1, with D possibly matching TRBD1 (6 bases). Between the trimmed V and J ends, which lost 7 bases and 4 bases, there was a span of 16 bases. CDR3 length: 14 residues. From germline, CDR1 is MNHGY and CDR2 SAAAGT. The CDR3 DNA reads TGTGCCAGCACCTTGGCTTGGGGGGCCACTGAAGCTTTCTTT. This encodes CASTLAWGATEAFF.

The chain uses TRBV28 and TRBJ1-5, with a tentative D call TRBD1 (5 bases). This CDR3 has 13 residues. Looked up from germline, CDR1 is MDHEN and CDR2 is SYDVKM. Trimming cost V 10 bases and J 2 bases, with 12 bases left between them. The CDR3: CATWGMRNQPQHF. CDR3 in DNA: TGTGCCACCTGGGGGATGCGCAATCAGCCCCAGCATTTT.

By frequency in the sample, this clone is medium-sized (0.01 to 0.1%). The chain carries TRBV11-3 and TRBJ2-5; D may be TRBD1 (5 bases). This CDR3 spans 15 amino acids. The V gene lost 3 bases and the J gene lost 2 bases, with 13 bases spanning the gap. Germline assignment: CDR1 SGHNT and CDR2 YENEEA. The CDR3, as DNA: TGTGCCAGCAGCTTGTGGGGCAGGGCTCAAGAGACCCAGTACTTC. Its translation is CASSLWGRAQETQYF.

Remarks on this clone: One end of the junction fails to match germline, which may point to a read error. V gene TRBV6-8 combines with J gene TRBJ2-1; 13 bases match TRBD2. The germline V gene encodes CDR1 MNHGY and CDR2 SAAAGT. This CDR3 has 18 residues. CDR3 amino acids: CAISSIGLAGVIYNEQFF. The DNA of the CDR3 is TGTGCCATCAGTAGTATAGGACTAGCGGGAGTAATCTACAATGAGCAGTTCTTC.

This clone was counted between two and nine times. This sequence joins TRBV6-8 and TRBJ2-7, with D perhaps matching TRBD1 or TRBD2 (5 bases each). The germline V and J ends were trimmed by 6 bases and 6 bases, with 15 bases remaining between them. Germline V gene data show CDR1 as MNHGY and CDR2 as SAAAGT. The CDR3 loop spans 13 amino acids. CDR3 region: CASSRDLEFEQYF. In nucleotides, the CDR3 is TGTGCCAGCAGCCGGGACCTTGAATTCGAGCAGTACTTC.

J is TRBJ2-1 and V is TRBV9; D gene uncertain. Trimming left V 0 bases short and J 2 bases short, with 9 bases between. From germline, CDR1 is SGDLS and CDR2 YYNGEE. This CDR3 spans 15 amino acids. The CDR3 here is CASSVGAGAYNEQFF. The CDR3 DNA reads TGTGCCAGCAGCGTAGGGGCTGGGGCCTACAATGAGCAGTTCTTC.

This clone has more than one count but fewer than ten. The rearrangement joins TRBV6-8 to TRBJ2-6, with D tentatively TRBD1 (6 bases). The CDR3 consists of 16 residues. CDR1 is MNHGY, CDR2 SAAAGT, per germline. Trimming cost V 6 bases and J 0 bases, with 12 bases left between them. In nucleotides, the CDR3 is TGTGCCAGCAGCCCACAGGGATTCTCTGGGGCCAACGTCCTGACTTTC. It codes for CASSPQGFSGANVLTF.

The chain carries TRBV28 and TRBJ2-7, with TRBD1 identical over 9 bases. Germline CDR1 and CDR2: MDHEN and SYDVKM. This CDR3 spans 15 amino acids. V was clipped by 6 bases and J by 3 bases; unmatched bases: 9. The CDR3 bases are TGTGCCAGCAGCGCCGGGACAGGGAGAGGCTACGAGCAGTACTTC. Its translation: CASSAGTGRGYEQYF.

This clone was seen more than once but under ten times. The chain couples TRBV6-8 to TRBJ2-3; TRBD2 matches 9 bases. J gave up 4 bases and V 3 bases, and 5 bases lay outside the gene matches. This CDR3 is built from 15 residues. Germline-derived CDR1 and CDR2 are MNHGY and SAAAGT. For the CDR3, the DNA is TGTGCCAGCAGTTATGGTCGCGGGAGGGCAGATACGCAGTATTTT. Protein: CASSYGRGRADTQYF.

J is TRBJ2-1 and V is TRBV15, with a tentative D call TRBD2 (5 bases). CDR1 and CDR2 from the germline V gene are LNHNV and YYDKDF (reference sequence). V was trimmed by 0 bases and J by 5 bases, leaving 11 bases between them. This CDR3 region has 15 residues. CDR3 sequence: CATSRDNSGNNEQFF. The CDR3 nucleotides read TGTGCCACCAGCAGAGACAACAGCGGAAACAATGAGCAGTTCTTC. The complete variable domain, with remaining parts taken from reference TRBV15 and TRBJ2-1, reads DAMVIQNPRYQVTQFGKPVTLSCSQTLNHNVMYWYQQKSSQAPKLLFHYYDKDFNNEADTPDNFQSRRPNTSFCFLDIRSPGLGDTAMYLCATSRDNSGNNEQFFGPGTRLTVL.

This chain uses TRBV11-3 with TRBJ2-5; the match to TRBD2 covers 9 bases. The CDR3 consists of 17 residues. Germline values: CDR1 SGHNT, CDR2 YENEEA. V trimming: 6 bases; J trimming: 5 bases; junction bases outside the gene matches: 16. CDR3 bases: TGTGCCAGCAGTCCGAAGACTAGCGGATGGGGGGGGGAGACCCAGTACTTC. It encodes CASSPKTSGWGGETQYF.

The V call is TRBV11-3, the J call TRBJ2-2, with 13 nucleotides matching TRBD2. Germline CDR1 is SGHNT and CDR2 is YENEEA. CDR3 size: 15 residues. After removal of 2 bases from V and 10 bases from J, the junction contained 4 bases not matched to a gene. The CDR3 sequence is CASSLQGTSGEELFF. The DNA of the CDR3 is TGTGCCAGCAGCTTACAGGGGACTAGCGGGGAGGAGCTGTTTTTT.

The chain has TRBV19 and TRBJ2-7, with D maybe TRBD2 (6 bases). V shed 5 bases and J shed 5 bases, with 22 bases lying between them. The CDR3 totals 16 residues. Germline values: CDR1 LNHDA, CDR2 SQIVND (reference sequence). This CDR3 reads CASSFRGMSEFNEQYF. CDR3 coding DNA: TGTGCCAGTAGTTTTCGGGGGATGAGCGAATTTAACGAGCAGTACTTC.

The chain employs TRBV27 and TRBJ2-1, with TRBD2 matching 12 bases. Germline V gene lookup returns CDR1 MNHEY and CDR2 SMNVEV (reference sequence). V shed 0 bases, J shed 2 bases, and the junction held 5 bases outside the gene matches. There are 18 residues in the CDR3. The CDR3 region has the DNA TGTGCCAGCAGTTTATCCCTAGCGGGAGGGCCGCCCTACAATGAGCAGTTCTTC. Residues: CASSLSLAGGPPYNEQFF.

This clone was seen only a few times. The chain is built from TRBV28 and TRBJ2-6; D remains unclear. The germline CDR1 and CDR2 sequences are MDHEN and SYDVKM. CDR3 length: 13 amino acids. The V end was cut by 3 bases, the J end by 4 bases, with 4 bases between. DNA for the CDR3: TGTGCCAGCAGTTTGCCCGGGGCCAACGTCCTGACTTTC. Protein sequence: CASSLPGANVLTF. Based on the CDR3 plus reference TRBV28 and TRBJ2-6, the full variable domain is DVKVTQSSRYLVKRTGEKVFLECVQDMDHENMFWYRQDPGLGLRLIYFSYDVKMKEKGDIPEGYSVSREKKERFSLILESASTNQTSMYLCASSLPGANVLTFGAGSRLTVL.

This clone occurred a few times. The chain uses TRBV6-8 and TRBJ1-2; D is undetermined. V gave up 6 bases and J gave up 8 bases, with 13 bases separating them. Germline CDR1 reads MNHGY; CDR2 reads SAAAGT. The CDR3 is 12 residues long. The CDR3: CASRLKLGGYTF. CDR3 bases: TGTGCCAGCAGACTCAAGTTGGGGGGCTACACCTTC.

In its sample, this clone was seen a few times. The chain recombines TRBV6-8 with TRBJ2-2, with TRBD2 matching 10 bases. Losses at the gene ends were 7 bases for V and 4 bases for J; bases not matched to a gene: 3. The CDR3 covers 14 residues. The germline V gene encodes CDR1 MNHGY and CDR2 SAAAGT. Here the CDR3 DNA reads TGTGCCAGCACAGGACTAGCGGTCACCGGGGAGCTGTTTTTT. This sequence encodes CASTGLAVTGELFF.

The V call is TRBV19, the J call TRBJ2-3; the D gene is possibly TRBD2 (5 bases). Between the trimmed V and J ends, which lost 3 bases and 0 bases, there was a span of 16 bases. Germline V CDR1 and CDR2: LNHDA, SQIVND (reference sequence). The CDR3 has 17 amino acids. For the CDR3, the DNA is TGTGCCAGTAGTATTTGGAGGTCGGCGGAGAGCACAGATACGCAGTATTTT. Protein: CASSIWRSAESTDTQYF.

Here the CDR3 reads CASSKGAGVDTQYF. CDR3 DNA: TGTGCCAGCAGTAAGGGGGCTGGGGTGGATACGCAGTATTTT. The chain uses TRBV28 and TRBJ2-3; 7 bases are shared with TRBD1. This CDR3 is built from 14 residues. The V and J ends lost 5 bases and 6 bases, in that order; junction bases with no gene match: 8. Germline lookup yields CDR1 MDHEN and CDR2 SYDVKM. The whole variable domain, remainder taken from reference TRBV28 and TRBJ2-3, is DVKVTQSSRYLVKRTGEKVFLECVQDMDHENMFWYRQDPGLGLRLIYFSYDVKMKEKGDIPEGYSVSREKKERFSLILESASTNQTSMYLCASSKGAGVDTQYFGPGTRLTVL.

The genes are TRBV28 and TRBJ1-1; D not certain. Trimming removed 8 bases at V and 0 bases at J, with 22 bases between. This CDR3 spans 17 amino acids. CDR1 and CDR2 from the germline V gene are MDHEN and SYDVKM. In DNA form, the CDR3 reads TGTGCCAGCGGACCGTCGGGAACTCGGACTGTGAACACTGAAGCTTTCTTT. Residues: CASGPSGTRTVNTEAFF.

CDR3 sequence: CASRISGQGNEQYF. CDR3 DNA sequence: TGTGCCAGCAGAATATCGGGACAGGGTAACGAGCAGTACTTC. The chain links TRBV28 to TRBJ2-7; TRBD1 agrees at 9 bases. From germline, CDR1 is MDHEN and CDR2 SYDVKM. Trimming at V came to 6 bases and at J to 5 bases, leaving 8 bases not matched to a gene. The CDR3 covers 14 residues.

The CDR3 here is CASSQFGLQGAGTGELFF. Written as DNA, the CDR3 is TGTGCCAGCAGCCAATTCGGGTTGCAGGGGGCAGGCACCGGGGAGCTGTTTTTT. The chain joins TRBV14 to TRBJ2-2, with 8 bases aligning to TRBD1. This CDR3 spans 18 amino acids. Unmatched junction bases numbered 12, after V lost 2 bases and J lost 4 bases. Germline V lookup: CDR1 SGHDN, CDR2 FVKESK.

This clone appeared a few times. V and J are TRBV6-8 and TRBJ1-3; unclear D gene. Germline V gene sequence: CDR1 MNHGY, CDR2 SAAAGT. This CDR3 contains 14 residues. The V end was cut by 10 bases, the J end by 4 bases, with 17 bases between. The CDR3 here is CAIRDTTRGNTIYF. The CDR3, as DNA: TGTGCCATCAGAGATACAACCAGGGGAAACACCATATATTTT.

V gene TRBV29-1 combines with J gene TRBJ2-5, with TRBD1 matching over 8 bases. Germline CDR1 SQVTM, CDR2 ANQGSEA. CDR3 length: 13 amino acids. V shed 8 bases and J 3 bases; nucleotides not matched to a gene: 8. The CDR3 protein is CSIRTGLKETQYF. The CDR3 DNA sequence: TGCAGCATCCGGACAGGGCTTAAAGAGACCCAGTACTTC.

This clone was observed many times. This rearrangement joins TRBV11-3 to TRBJ2-1; 8 bases line up with TRBD2. V was clipped by 3 bases and J by 4 bases; unmatched bases: 5. The CDR3 length is 15 residues. Germline CDR1 SGHNT, CDR2 YENEEA. CDR3 nucleotide sequence: TGTGCCAGCAGCTTCGGACTAGCCGGATACAATGAGCAGTTCTTC. This translates into CASSFGLAGYNEQFF.

The chain employs TRBV15 and TRBJ2-2; 16 bases map to TRBD2. In germline, CDR1 is LNHNV, CDR2 YYDKDF (reference sequence). CDR3 length equals 20 residues. J lost 0 bases, V lost 2 bases, and 6 bases had no gene match. The CDR3 reads CATSRLRGLAGGTNTGELFF. CDR3 coding DNA: TGTGCCACCAGCAGATTGAGGGGACTAGCGGGAGGGACGAACACCGGGGAGCTGTTTTTT.

This clone was detected a few times. The gene calls are TRBV6-1 and TRBJ1-2; D is possibly TRBD1 (6 bases). The CDR3 runs 15 residues. Germline lookup yields CDR1 MNHNS and CDR2 SASEGT. With 0 bases removed from V and 6 bases from J, the gap between germline ends came to 14 bases. This CDR3 reads CASSEAGGTFNGYTF. CDR3 coding DNA: TGTGCCAGCAGTGAAGCGGGAGGGACATTCAATGGCTACACCTTC.

This clone is medium-sized. The V and J genes are TRBV6-8 and TRBJ1-2; 7 bases match TRBD1. Germline V gene lookup returns CDR1 MNHGY and CDR2 SAAAGT. Unmatched junction bases numbered 13, after V lost 2 bases and J lost 4 bases. CDR3 length: 17 residues. This CDR3 is CASSYGPKQGRGYGYTF. The DNA for the CDR3 is TGTGCCAGCAGTTACGGGCCCAAACAGGGGCGAGGCTATGGCTACACCTTC.